This TCR beta chain was obtained from a study of molecular identifiers for immune sequencing clone quantification. MiXCR, run by TCRdb on the PCR reads, gives a single entry per CDR3 protein. This table holds about 640,000 distinct CDR3 sequences, about 20% found once. CDR3 length: 14 amino acids. The germline CDR1 and CDR2 sequences are LNHDA and SQIVND (reference sequence). V dropped 3 bases and J dropped 3; count of bases not matched to a gene: 4. Whole-study results and caveats: Detecting spiked Jurkat TCR RNA from one cell among more than 750,000 naive cells was reportedly possible.

This clonotype has at least ten counts. Its target is unknown. Naive CD8 T cell sorting was performed on the CD8+CD4-CCR7+CD45RA+ phenotype. The origin of this receptor is a human donor in good health. Some libraries in this study had Jurkat cell RNA spiked in. The chain has TRBV19 and TRBJ2-7; 8 bases are shared with TRBD1. The sample taken for sequencing was naive CD8+ T cells from blood, with Jurkat cell RNA spiked in. Documented subset: FACS-sorted CD8+CD4-CCR7+CD45RA+ naive T cells. The CDR3 DNA sequence: TGTGCCAGTAGTATGGGGACAGGAAGCTACGAGCAGTACTTC. It translates to CASSMGTGSYEQYF.